This T cell receptor beta chain was profiled in a study of shared clonotypes between healthy human individuals. As for the study in general: Per donor, three plates held CD4 naive cells, three held CD4 memory, two held CD8 naive and one held CD8 memory.

On this clone: Its antigen is as yet unknown. The identical CDR3 is also encoded by other nucleotide sequences in the sample.

CDR3 size: 14 residues. The V gene's germline CDR1 is LNHDA and CDR2 SQIVND (reference sequence). Trimming shortened V by 3 bases and J by 1 base, and 8 bases separated the two germline ends. General study points: Sampling covered blood only; tissue repertoires likely differ. In contrast to clonotypes shared by all four donors, non-shared clonotypes had lower generation probabilities.

Profiled with immunoSEQ multiplex PCR; TCRdb holds only in-frame clones, not every one. This table has about 2.4 million clones, 93% appearing once. The rearrangement uses TRBV19 and TRBJ2-3; D ambiguous. The clonotype originates from a man aged 18-30 years in good health. Some clones in this sample may be carry-over from other donors' samples. Sequenced input: naive CD4+ T cells from PBMCs. As for subset: CD45RA+ positively selected. CDR3 in DNA: TGTGCCAGTAGTATTGGGTTGGGCACAGATACGCAGTATTTT. It codes for CASSIGLGTDTQYF. The full variable domain, with the rest looked up from reference TRBV19 and TRBJ2-3, is DGGITQSPKYLFRKEGQNVTLSCEQNLNHDAMYWYRQDPGQGLRLIYYSQIVNDFQKGDIAEGYSVSREKKESFPLTVTSAQKNPTAFYLCASSIGLGTDTQYFGPGTRLTVL.